These 16 T cell receptor beta chains were sequenced from one sample in a study of shared clonotypes between healthy human individuals. The method was immunoSEQ multiplex PCR; TCRdb's version includes in-frame clones alone and lacks a portion of them. The sample consists of more than 550,000 clones, 72% of them appearing once. Sequenced: memory CD4+ T cells sorted from blood. Documented subset: CD45RA-negative fraction. The receptors stem from a woman younger than 45 in good health.

The chain recombines TRBV18 with TRBJ1-2; no clear D gene. Trimming removed 3 bases from V and 4 bases from J, with 9 bases in between. The CDR3 is 13 residues long. Germline V lookup: CDR1 KGHSH, CDR2 LQKENI. CDR3 protein: CASSPVTVYGYTF. CDR3 sequence (DNA): TGTGCCAGCTCACCGGTCACAGTCTATGGCTACACCTTC. The variable domain in full, completed from reference TRBV18 and TRBJ1-2, reads NAGVMQNPRHLVRRRGQEARLRCSPMKGHSHVYWYRQLPEEGLKFMVYLQKENIIDESGMPKERFSAEFPKEGPSILRIQQVVRGDSAAYFCASSPVTVYGYTFGSGTRLTVV.

The chain links TRBV10-2 to TRBJ1-1; D gene ambiguous. CDR1 and CDR2 (germline): WSHSY, SAAADI. Trimming pared 8 bases from V and 2 bases from J, leaving 12 bases between. The CDR3 totals 13 residues. Here the CDR3 DNA reads TGCGCCAGCCTCACACTCCCCAACACTGAAGCTTTCTTT. Its protein is CASLTLPNTEAFF.

The chain couples TRBV11-3 to TRBJ2-1, with 7 bases that match TRBD1. The germline gives CDR1 SGHNT, CDR2 YENEEA. Germline trimming cut 5 bases from V and 8 bases from J; bases unmatched to any gene: 9. The CDR3 covers 14 residues. In DNA, the CDR3 is TGTGCCAGCAGCGTTGGGCAGGGGGTGGATGAGCAGTTCTTC. Translation: CASSVGQGVDEQFF.

The V and J genes are TRBV9 and TRBJ1-3; 7 bases map to TRBD1. Germline values: CDR1 SGDLS, CDR2 YYNGEE. J gave up 1 base and V 4 bases, and 5 bases lay outside the gene matches. The CDR3 has 15 amino acids. The DNA for the CDR3 is TGTGCCAGCAGCCGGGACAGCGGTTCTGGAAACACCATATATTTT. This encodes CASSRDSGSGNTIYF.

This clone was seen only once. The chain uses TRBV11-2 and TRBJ2-1, with 7 nucleotides matching TRBD2. From germline, CDR1 is SGHAT and CDR2 FQNNGV. This CDR3 is built from 16 residues. The trim removed 4 bases at V and 5 bases at J, leaving 11 bases unmatched. The CDR3 is CASSWRTGRFNNEQFF. In DNA form, the CDR3 reads TGTGCCAGCAGCTGGAGGACCGGGAGGTTCAACAATGAGCAGTTCTTC.

The gene calls are TRBV30 and TRBJ2-6, with D perhaps TRBD1 or TRBD2 (5 bases each). Trimming cost V 0 bases and J 4 bases, with 13 bases left between them. The length of the CDR3 is 16 residues. The germline V gene has CDR1 GTSNPN and CDR2 SVGIG (reference sequence). The CDR3 sequence is CAWSVWGMGGANVLTF. The CDR3 DNA is TGTGCCTGGAGTGTATGGGGGATGGGCGGGGCCAACGTCCTGACTTTC.

As to this clone: The sample contains more than one DNA sequence encoding this CDR3. This chain joins TRBV5-1 and TRBJ2-1; D is ambiguous. Trimming stripped 0 bases from V and 0 bases from J, with 7 bases between. Germline V gene lookup returns CDR1 SGHRS and CDR2 YFSETQ. This CDR3 is 15 amino acids long. The CDR3 DNA sequence: TGCGCCAGCAGCTTGGCCTCCTCCTCCTACAATGAGCAGTTCTTC. This encodes CASSLASSSYNEQFF. The entire variable domain, with the rest obtained from reference TRBV5-1 and TRBJ2-1, is as follows: KAGVTQTPRYLIKTRGQQVTLSCSPISGHRSVSWYQQTPGQGLQFLFEYFSETQRNKGNFPGRFSGRQFSNSRSEMNVSTLELGDSALYLCASSLASSSYNEQFFGPGTRLTVL.

This chain uses TRBV18 with TRBJ2-6; D call uncertain. There are 16 residues in the CDR3. Germline-derived CDR1 and CDR2 are KGHSH and LQKENI. V was pared by 5 bases and J by 0 bases, with 11 bases between. The CDR3 is CASSGLPDSGANVLTF. The CDR3 nucleotides are TGTGCCAGCTCAGGGCTTCCAGACTCTGGGGCCAACGTCCTGACTTTC.

The sample holds many counts of this clone. The chain recombines TRBV19 with TRBJ2-1; D is unclear. Germline CDR1 is LNHDA and CDR2 is SQIVND (reference sequence). This CDR3 contains 15 residues. V shed 5 bases and J shed 3 bases, with 14 bases lying between them. The CDR3 spells CASSPATGDYNEQFF. Written as DNA, the CDR3 is TGTGCCAGTAGTCCGGCGACTGGGGACTACAATGAGCAGTTCTTC.

The chain uses TRBV6-6 and TRBJ2-5; TRBD1 aligns across 7 bases. The germline V gene has CDR1 MNHNY and CDR2 SVGAGI (reference sequence). The CDR3 spans 16 residues. The V gene end was trimmed by 6 bases and the J gene end by 4 bases; junction bases not matched to a gene: 14. The CDR3 here is CASSTDRQGGRETQYF. CDR3 nucleotides: TGTGCCAGCAGCACGGACCGACAGGGCGGCCGAGAGACCCAGTACTTC.

V is TRBV9 and J is TRBJ2-3; possible D gene TRBD2, 7 bases. In germline, CDR1 is SGDLS, CDR2 YYNGEE. Trimming shortened V by 3 bases and J by 4 bases, and 24 bases separated the two germline ends. The CDR3 is 18 residues long. CDR3: CASSEGVGGRAGADTQYF. As DNA, the CDR3 is TGTGCCAGCAGCGAGGGAGTCGGGGGGCGGGCTGGCGCAGATACGCAGTATTTT.

The chain employs TRBV28 and TRBJ1-1; unclear D gene. CDR3 length: 15 residues. V was clipped by 4 bases and J by 2 bases, with 14 bases between them. CDR1 and CDR2 from the germline V gene are MDHEN and SYDVKM. CDR3 bases: TGTGCCAGCAGTTCTCAGCAAAGCTTTAACACTGAAGCTTTCTTT. Its protein product is CASSSQQSFNTEAFF.

The genes are TRBV28 and TRBJ1-3; the D gene is possibly TRBD1 (5 bases). Trimming took 8 bases from V and 2 from J, leaving 13 bases between them. Looked up from germline, CDR1 is MDHEN and CDR2 is SYDVKM. CDR3 length: 14 amino acids. The CDR3 loop reads CASSNGAAGNTIYF. The CDR3 DNA reads TGTGCCAGCTCTAATGGGGCGGCTGGAAACACCATATATTTT.

The chain carries TRBV28 and TRBJ1-1; D gene unclear. Germline V gene data show CDR1 as MDHEN and CDR2 as SYDVKM. V shed 8 bases and J shed 5 bases, with 27 bases lying between them. CDR3 length: 17 amino acids. CDR3 protein: CASPPGGPPLSGTEAFF. CDR3 nucleotides: TGTGCCAGCCCACCAGGAGGGCCTCCCCTATCGGGAACTGAAGCTTTCTTT.

The genes are TRBV7-7 and TRBJ2-5, with 7 bases identical to TRBD1. CDR3 length: 14 residues. The J segment lost 3 bases and the V segment lost 5 bases, leaving 6 bases of the junction unmatched. The germline V gene encodes CDR1 SSHAT and CDR2 FNYEAQ (reference sequence). The CDR3 is CASSPTGREETQYF. The CDR3 nucleotides are TGTGCCAGCAGCCCGACAGGGAGAGAAGAGACCCAGTACTTC.

V and J are TRBV5-1 and TRBJ2-2; either TRBD1 or TRBD2 may supply D (6 bases each). This CDR3 region has 14 residues. The germline gives CDR1 SGHRS, CDR2 YFSETQ. V lost 4 bases and J lost 1, with 8 bases in between. CDR3: CASSAGQNTGELFF. The DNA of the CDR3 is TGCGCCAGCAGCGCGGGACAGAACACCGGGGAGCTGTTTTTT. The full variable domain, with the rest looked up from reference TRBV5-1 and TRBJ2-2, is KAGVTQTPRYLIKTRGQQVTLSCSPISGHRSVSWYQQTPGQGLQFLFEYFSETQRNKGNFPGRFSGRQFSNSRSEMNVSTLELGDSALYLCASSAGQNTGELFFGEGSRLTVL.